This T cell receptor beta chain was found in a study of blood T cell repertoires in COVID-19. The CDR3 runs 14 residues. CDR1 is WNHNN and CDR2 is SYGVQD in the germline V gene (reference sequence). V shed 9 bases and J 1 base; nucleotides not matched to a gene: 8. Assay: immunoSEQ multiplex PCR; the TCRdb copy retains only in-frame clones and omits some. Of tens of thousands of clones detected, around 88% appear once; the ten largest clones hold over 4.5%. The source of this sequence is a man aged 50 to 59 with active COVID-19. V and J are TRBV10-1 and TRBJ1-1; 7 bases are a match to TRBD1. The sample consisted of peripheral blood. CDR3 protein: CARVNGTANTEAFF. The CDR3 nucleotides read TGCGCCAGGGTAAACGGGACAGCGAACACTGAAGCTTTCTTT.